What follows describes a single T cell receptor beta chain. The CD8+CD4-CCR7+CD45RA+ phenotype defined the sorted naive CD8 T cells. Trimming removed 0 bases from V and 4 bases from J, with 21 bases in between. Germline V gene data show CDR1 as LGHNA and CDR2 as YSLEER. The CDR3 consists of 19 residues. The data stem from a study of molecular identifiers for immune sequencing clone quantification. TCRdb passed the PCR reads through MiXCR, listing each CDR3 protein once. Of a few hundred thousand distinct CDR3 sequences in the sample, roughly 24% were seen once. This receptor was identified in a human donor in good health. Some libraries in this study had Jurkat cell RNA spiked in. Sequencing input: naive CD8+ T cells from blood, with Jurkat cell RNA spiked in. The subset here: FACS-sorted CD8+CD4-CCR7+CD45RA+ naive T cells. The rearrangement uses TRBV4-3 and TRBJ2-2; D may correspond to TRBD1 or TRBD2 (5 bases each). CDR3 sequence: CASSQDHFRELQGTGELFF. In DNA, the CDR3 is TGCGCCAGCAGCCAAGACCATTTTCGGGAACTTCAGGGCACCGGGGAGCTGTTTTTT.